This T cell receptor beta chain was identified in a study of T cells in Graves' hyperthyroidism and ophthalmopathy. In its sample, this clonotype was seen a few times. Ophthalmopathy in the patients scored at least 3 on Clinical Activity Score and at least 4 on NOSPECS grade, lasting under 3 months. Regions amplified from RNA transcripts were the TCR beta CDR3 regions. HTBI primers were used for first-round RT-PCR of the TCR CDR3. TCRdb reanalysed the multiplex PCR reads using MiXCR and keeps one entry per CDR3 protein. Of about 610,000 distinct CDR3 sequences detected, about 15% appear once; the ten largest clones hold 4.3%. This TCR derives from a woman in her forties with Graves' ophthalmopathy. Source material: blood.

The CDR3 DNA reads TGTGCCTGGAGCGCACCCTACACTGAAGCTTTCTTT. Translating it yields CAWSAPYTEAFF. V is TRBV30 and J is TRBJ1-1, with D unresolved. The CDR3 contains 12 residues. V was clipped by 3 bases and J by 3 bases, with 8 bases between them. Germline CDR1 and CDR2: GTSNPN and SVGIG (reference sequence).